This TCR beta chain came from a study of cytomegalovirus exposure and HLA in healthy donors. Points from the study as a whole: For cytomegalovirus status, the classifier reportedly gave diagnoses with high specificity and sensitivity.

60 Vbeta and 13 Jbeta primers were used in PCR. This table comes from immunoSEQ multiplex PCR, and its TCRdb copy is limited to in-frame clones, with some not included. The sample comprises 130,000 or so clones, around 78% of which are singletons, and around 1.5% rests with the top ten. CDR1 is SGHVS, CDR2 FQNEAQ, per germline. Trimming took off 5 bases at V and 0 bases at J, with 14 bases between the two ends. This CDR3 region has 16 residues. In regard to this clone: Antigen specificity is unknown.

Material for sequencing was PBMCs. The clonotype was recovered from a woman in her late teens or twenties in good health and CMV-seronegative. This rearrangement joins TRBV7-8 to TRBJ2-4, with D possibly being TRBD1 (6 bases). The CDR3 DNA reads TGTGCCAGCAGCCAAATGGACAGTCTAGCCAAAAACATTCAGTACTTC. It specifies CASSQMDSLAKNIQYF.